One and the same sample provided the 18 T cell receptor beta chains below, sequenced in a study of vaccination and CD4 T cells after COVID-19. Noted treatment: roughly ten-day PBMC culture with coronavirus spike peptide pools or control peptides (ViraFEST assay). Scientists ran DNA taken from cultured CD4+ T cells through the Oncomine TCR Beta short-read assay for sequencing. TCRdb re-called the PCR reads through MiXCR, storing one row per CDR3 protein. The repertoire holds about 10,000 distinct CDR3 sequences, with around 78% as singletons. No antigen has been assigned to these receptors. Specimen: CD4+ T cells from blood, cultured in vitro. The source of these receptors is a human donor who had recovered from COVID-19.

The chain uses TRBV20-1 and TRBJ1-5; D is ambiguous. V was cut by 3 bases and J by 2 bases, with 8 bases left in between. Germline V gene lookup returns CDR1 DFQATT and CDR2 SNEGSKA (reference sequence). This CDR3 spans 13 amino acids. The CDR3 spells CSASSTGNQPQHF. CDR3 nucleotides: TGCAGTGCTAGTTCCACAGGCAATCAGCCCCAGCATTTT.

The genes are TRBV28 and TRBJ2-2, with 9 bases lining up with TRBD1. The V gene's germline CDR1 is MDHEN and CDR2 SYDVKM. This CDR3 has 15 amino acids. J gave up 5 bases and V 6 bases, and 7 bases lay outside the gene matches. CDR3 protein: CASRSPGTGTGELFF. CDR3 DNA sequence: TGTGCCAGCAGGAGTCCCGGGACAGGGACCGGGGAGCTGTTTTTT. Based on the CDR3 plus reference TRBV28 and TRBJ2-2, the full variable domain is DVKVTQSSRYLVKRTGEKVFLECVQDMDHENMFWYRQDPGLGLRLIYFSYDVKMKEKGDIPEGYSVSREKKERFSLILESASTNQTSMYLCASRSPGTGTGELFFGEGSRLTVL.

This clonotype came up a few times. This sequence joins TRBV24-1 and TRBJ2-1; the D is unclear. Looked up from germline, CDR1 is KGHDR and CDR2 is SFDVKD. This CDR3 is 16 amino acids long. The V end was cut by 4 bases, the J end by 0 bases, with 12 bases between. This chain's CDR3 is CATSDPIASSYNEQFF. CDR3 nucleotides: TGTGCCACCAGTGACCCCATCGCTAGCTCCTACAATGAGCAGTTCTTC.

This clonotype was seen only once. One junction end disagrees with the germline gene, perhaps due to a read error. The chain combines TRBV20-1 with TRBJ1-5, with D perhaps matching TRBD1 (6 bases). The CDR3 length is 14 residues. Germline assignment: CDR1 DFQATT and CDR2 SNEGSKA (reference sequence). CDR3 sequence: CSARVRAKGEGLGF. The CDR3 DNA reads TGCAGTGCTAGAGTGCGTGCGAAGGGGGAAGGTTTAGGTTTT.

The rearrangement links TRBV15 to TRBJ2-1; tentative D call: TRBD2 (7 bases). V lost 0 bases and J lost 6, with 15 bases in between. CDR1 is LNHNV and CDR2 is YYDKDF in the germline V gene (reference sequence). The CDR3 length is 16 residues. The CDR3 sequence: CATSRDPGGSGNEQFF. The CDR3 nucleotides read TGTGCCACCAGCAGAGATCCGGGGGGCAGCGGCAATGAGCAGTTCTTC.

This clonotype has only a few counts. The chain employs TRBV4-3 and TRBJ1-1; D is uncertain. This CDR3 is built from 15 residues. The V and J ends lost 0 bases and 6 bases respectively, with 14 bases between them. Per the germline V gene, CDR1 is LGHNA and CDR2 is YSLEER. Here the CDR3 reads CASSQDMGISPEAFF. The CDR3 coding sequence is TGCGCCAGCAGCCAAGATATGGGGATCTCCCCTGAAGCTTTCTTT.

This clonotype has only one observation. The rearrangement links TRBV24-1 to TRBJ1-5; 8 bases are a match to TRBD1. Germline CDR1 KGHDR, CDR2 SFDVKD. The CDR3 is 13 residues long. V shed 9 bases and J 3 bases; nucleotides not matched to a gene: 3. The CDR3 loop reads CATGGQVNQPQHF. The CDR3 nucleotides are TGTGCCACCGGGGGACAGGTCAATCAGCCCCAGCATTTT.

The V and J genes are TRBV27 and TRBJ2-1; D not certain. This CDR3 is 14 amino acids long. CDR1 is MNHEY, CDR2 SMNVEV, per germline (reference sequence). V dropped 4 bases and J dropped 10 bases, with 17 bases sitting between them. DNA for the CDR3: TGTGCCAGCAGTTCCCCCGGCAGCGCTCGCGAGCAGTTCTTC. This translates into CASSSPGSAREQFF.

The V and J genes are TRBV28 and TRBJ2-7; weak D call: TRBD1 (6 bases). This CDR3 spans 13 amino acids. V lost 8 bases, J lost 6 bases, and 17 bases lay in between. Germline CDR1 and CDR2: MDHEN and SYDVKM. CDR3 nucleotides: TGTGCCAGCTGGGGCAGGGGTACGTCCGAGCAGTACTTC. As protein: CASWGRGTSEQYF.

This chain joins TRBV7-2 and TRBJ1-4; TRBD1 matches 10 bases. The J segment lost 8 bases and the V segment lost 2 bases, leaving 8 bases of the junction unmatched. Looked up from germline, CDR1 is SGHTA and CDR2 is FQGNSA. There are 16 residues in the CDR3. DNA for the CDR3: TGTGCCAGCAGCTTACAGACAGGGGGCATGAGGGAAAAACTGTTTTTT. This encodes CASSLQTGGMREKLFF.

The CDR3 reads CASKGSRVYGYTF. The CDR3 bases are TGTGCCAGCAAGGGTTCGAGGGTATATGGCTACACCTTC. The chain joins TRBV27 to TRBJ1-2; D ambiguous. Germline V gives CDR1 MNHEY, CDR2 SMNVEV (reference sequence). Between the trimmed V and J ends, which lost 7 bases and 5 bases, there was a span of 14 bases. CDR3 length: 13 amino acids.

The sample holds a few counts of this clonotype. J is TRBJ2-3 and V is TRBV20-1; a weak D match, TRBD2 (6 bases). Germline lookup yields CDR1 DFQATT and CDR2 SNEGSKA (reference sequence). The CDR3 contains 12 residues. Trimming stripped 4 bases from V and 5 bases from J, with 10 bases between. The CDR3 loop is CSATQTRDTQYF. CDR3 bases: TGCAGTGCTACCCAGACTAGAGATACGCAGTATTTT.

V is TRBV5-5 and J is TRBJ2-5; 10 bases are a match to TRBD2. This CDR3 is 18 amino acids long. The V segment lost 4 bases and the J segment 2 bases; nucleotides outside the gene matches: 14. Germline V gene sequence: CDR1 SGHKS, CDR2 YYEKEE (reference sequence). CDR3 region: CASSLPYRAGGLQETQYF. The CDR3 region has the DNA TGTGCCAGCAGCCTACCGTATCGAGCGGGAGGGCTTCAAGAGACCCAGTACTTC. The whole variable domain, remainder taken from reference TRBV5-5 and TRBJ2-5, is DAGVTQSPTHLIKTRGQQVTLRCSPISGHKSVSWYQQVLGQGPQFIFQYYEKEERGRGNFPDRFSARQFPNYSSELNVNALLLGDSALYLCASSLPYRAGGLQETQYFGPGTRLLVL.

This rearrangement joins TRBV29-1 to TRBJ1-5; 8 bases are a match to TRBD1. This CDR3 has 13 amino acids. CDR1 and CDR2 (germline): SQVTM, ANQGSEA. With 5 bases clipped from V and 4 bases from J, the junction kept 4 bases outside the gene matches. The CDR3 region has the DNA TGCAGCGTTCGCCAGGGGGCTAATCAGCCCCAGCATTTT. It is translated as CSVRQGANQPQHF.

The chain uses TRBV15 and TRBJ1-3; D is unclear. CDR1 LNHNV and CDR2 YYDKDF come from the germline V gene (reference sequence). The CDR3 covers 17 residues. The V gene lost 0 bases and the J gene lost 3 bases, with 15 bases spanning the gap. This CDR3 is CATSRDGRSEHGNTIYF. CDR3 bases: TGTGCCACCAGCAGAGATGGAAGATCCGAGCATGGAAACACCATATATTTT.

V gene TRBV19 combines with J gene TRBJ1-5; D unclear. CDR1 is LNHDA and CDR2 is SQIVND in the germline V gene (reference sequence). V lost 6 bases and J 2 bases, leaving 5 bases between the germline ends. This CDR3 region has 12 residues. CDR3 DNA: TGTGCCAGTAGGGACGGCAATCAGCCCCAGCATTTT. Translating it yields CASRDGNQPQHF.

This clonotype has just one count. The V gene is TRBV24-1, the J gene TRBJ1-5, with D uncertain. CDR1 is KGHDR and CDR2 is SFDVKD in the germline V gene. CDR3 length equals 15 residues. Trimming removed 2 bases from V and 1 base from J, with 8 bases in between. CDR3 DNA: TGTGCCACCAGTGATTCGACACCGAGCAATCAGCCCCAGCATTTT. It translates to CATSDSTPSNQPQHF.

V gene TRBV19 combines with J gene TRBJ1-5; TRBD1 matches 8 bases. The CDR3 has 14 residues. From germline, CDR1 is LNHDA and CDR2 SQIVND (reference sequence). With V trimmed by 4 bases and J by 10 bases, 9 bases remained unmatched. The CDR3 is CASSTSTGAKPQHF. The CDR3 coding sequence is TGTGCCAGTAGTACCTCGACAGGGGCCAAACCCCAGCATTTT.